The 29 T cell receptor beta chains given below trace back to one sample, sequenced in a study of cytomegalovirus exposure and HLA in healthy donors. The PCR made use of 60 Vbeta and 13 Jbeta primers. Assay: immunoSEQ multiplex PCR; the TCRdb copy retains only in-frame clones and omits some. The sample includes tens of thousands of clones, less than 80% of them seen just once. The sequenced sample consisted of PBMCs. The receptors derive from a woman aged 40 to 50 in good health and CMV-seronegative.

This clone appeared a few times. The J gene is TRBJ1-2, the V gene TRBV6-1; maybe TRBD1 (6 bases). With 6 bases removed from V and 2 bases from J, the gap between germline ends came to 13 bases. The CDR3 sequence is 14 residues long. CDR1 is MNHNS, CDR2 SASEGT, per germline. The CDR3 here is CASSPDRSNYGYTF. DNA of the CDR3: TGTGCCAGCAGCCCGGACAGAAGCAACTATGGCTACACCTTC.

The gene calls are TRBV7-9 and TRBJ2-1; D remains unclear. The CDR3 loop spans 14 amino acids. The germline CDR1 and CDR2 sequences are SEHNR and FQNEAQ (reference sequence). V was shortened by 0 bases and J by 1 base, with 4 bases between the two germline ends. The CDR3 protein is CASSLAQSYNEQFF. In DNA form, the CDR3 reads TGTGCCAGCAGCTTAGCCCAGTCCTACAATGAGCAGTTCTTC.

The chain recombines TRBV28 with TRBJ1-1; D ambiguous. The CDR3 consists of 11 residues. From germline, CDR1 is MDHEN and CDR2 SYDVKM. The V and J ends lost 2 bases and 7 bases respectively, with 5 bases between them. In DNA form, the CDR3 reads TGTGCCAGCAGTTTAGGAGGTGAAGCTTTCTTT. Encoded protein: CASSLGGEAFF.

The gene calls are TRBV30 and TRBJ2-3, with D possibly being TRBD2 (5 bases). The CDR3 spans 11 residues. CDR1 and CDR2 from the germline V gene are GTSNPN and SVGIG (reference sequence). V was trimmed by 4 bases and J by 6 bases, leaving 8 bases between them. The CDR3 is CAWKGADTQYF. The DNA for the CDR3 is TGTGCCTGGAAGGGAGCGGATACGCAGTATTTT.

The gene calls are TRBV9 and TRBJ1-5; D might be TRBD1 (6 bases). The CDR3 length is 15 residues. Between the trimmed V and J ends, which lost 4 bases and 4 bases, there was a span of 15 bases. Germline lookup yields CDR1 SGDLS and CDR2 YYNGEE. DNA for the CDR3: TGTGCCAGCAGCTTACGTGACAGGCCGAATCAGCCCCAGCATTTT. Translation: CASSLRDRPNQPQHF.

The CDR3 sequence is CAWSVMGGTNYGYTF. Here the CDR3 DNA reads TGTGCCTGGAGTGTTATGGGGGGAACTAACTATGGCTACACCTTC. The chain uses TRBV30 and TRBJ1-2, with D perhaps matching TRBD1 (5 bases). Trimming took 0 bases from V and 0 from J, leaving 11 bases between them. The CDR3 has 15 amino acids. Germline CDR1 is GTSNPN and CDR2 is SVGIG (reference sequence).

V usage is TRBV30 and J usage is TRBJ2-1; TRBD1 might be the D (5 bases). Trimming stripped 0 bases from V and 9 bases from J, with 6 bases between. CDR3 length: 11 amino acids. Germline CDR1 reads GTSNPN; CDR2 reads SVGIG (reference sequence). CDR3 in DNA: TGTGCCTGGAGTGTAGGGGCTGAGCAGTTCTTC. Translated, it gives CAWSVGAEQFF.

The chain is built from TRBV28 and TRBJ1-2, with 8 bases fitting TRBD1. Trimming cost V 7 bases and J 4 bases; bases outside gene matches: 2. This CDR3 is 12 amino acids long. Per germline, CDR1 MDHEN and CDR2 SYDVKM. The DNA of the CDR3 is TGTGCCAGCATGGGGACAGGCTATGGCTACACCTTC. This translates into CASMGTGYGYTF.

The J gene is TRBJ2-7, the V gene TRBV25-1, with 8 bases matching TRBD1. With V trimmed by 6 bases and J by 3 bases, 10 bases remained unmatched. This CDR3 spans 15 amino acids. The germline V gene encodes CDR1 MGHDK and CDR2 SYGVNS. CDR3 residues: CASSAAGGLSYEQYF. The CDR3 DNA reads as TGTGCCAGCAGCGCAGCAGGGGGCTTAAGCTACGAGCAGTACTTC.

This chain links TRBV2 with TRBJ1-1; D is ambiguous. V was pared by 3 bases and J by 6 bases, with 14 bases between. The CDR3 spans 14 residues. The germline CDR1 and CDR2 sequences are SNHLY and FYNNEI. CDR3 sequence reads: CASSEGGVRAEAFF. CDR3 DNA: TGTGCCAGCAGTGAGGGCGGGGTTAGGGCTGAAGCTTTCTTT.

The chain links TRBV9 to TRBJ2-2, with TRBD2 matching over 7 bases. The CDR3 has 16 amino acids. CDR1 and CDR2 from the germline V gene are SGDLS and YYNGEE. V trimming: 4 bases; J trimming: 0 bases; junction bases outside the gene matches: 6. The CDR3 sequence: CASSLLAEPNTGELFF. The CDR3 DNA follows: TGTGCCAGCAGCCTGCTAGCGGAGCCGAACACCGGGGAGCTGTTTTTT.

The gene calls are TRBV14 and TRBJ2-2; D may be TRBD1 (5 bases). This CDR3 has 14 amino acids. V gave up 6 bases and J gave up 5 bases, with 13 bases separating them. CDR1 and CDR2 (germline): SGHDN, FVKESK. The CDR3 sequence: CASRVAGRTGELFF. The CDR3 region has the DNA TGTGCCAGCAGAGTGGCAGGGCGGACCGGGGAGCTGTTTTTT.

This clone has only a few counts. The J gene is TRBJ1-5, the V gene TRBV7-2, with a weak D call TRBD1 (6 bases). V lost 5 bases and J 3 bases, leaving 8 bases between the germline ends. The CDR3 contains 13 residues. In germline, CDR1 is SGHTA, CDR2 FQGNSA. The CDR3 DNA sequence: TGTGCCAGCAGCCGGGACACCAATCAGCCCCAGCATTTT. It translates to CASSRDTNQPQHF.

This rearrangement joins TRBV7-3 to TRBJ2-1; TRBD1 matches at 9 bases. Germline CDR1 SGHTA, CDR2 FQGTGA. The CDR3 sequence is 16 residues long. V gave up 0 bases and J gave up 4 bases; unmatched junction bases: 4. The CDR3 DNA sequence: TGTGCCAGCAGCTTAACCGGGACAGGGACTTACAATGAGCAGTTCTTC. Translating it yields CASSLTGTGTYNEQFF. Variable domain in full (rest from reference TRBV7-3 and TRBJ2-1): GAGVSQTPSNKVTEKGKYVELRCDPISGHTALYWYRQSLGQGPEFLIYFQGTGAADDSGLPNDRFFAVRPEGSVSTLKIQRTERGDSAVYLCASSLTGTGTYNEQFFGPGTRLTVL.

This chain uses TRBV7-2 with TRBJ2-7; TRBD2 agrees at 10 bases. The CDR3 sequence is 15 residues long. Per the germline V gene, CDR1 is SGHTA and CDR2 is FQGNSA. J gave up 3 bases and V 1 base, and 3 bases lay outside the gene matches. Written as DNA, the CDR3 is TGTGCCAGCAGCTTAGTGTCTAGCGGGAGCTACGAGCAGTACTTC. Amino acid sequence: CASSLVSSGSYEQYF.

The chain has TRBV6-4 and TRBJ2-2, with 7 nucleotides matching TRBD2. The CDR3 is 11 residues long. V was clipped by 6 bases and J by 8 bases; unmatched bases: 0. Germline lookup yields CDR1 MRHNA and CDR2 SNTAGT. CDR3 coding DNA: TGTGCCAGCAGGGGACTAGGGGAGCTGTTTTTT. Encoded protein: CASRGLGELFF.

This rearrangement joins TRBV5-4 to TRBJ2-5; D is ambiguous. CDR3 length: 12 amino acids. Germline V gives CDR1 SGHNT, CDR2 YYREEE (reference sequence). Between the trimmed V and J ends, which lost 5 bases and 4 bases, there was a span of 9 bases. Written as DNA, the CDR3 is TGTGCCAGCAGTTTTCGGTCAGAGACCCAGTACTTC. Translated, it gives CASSFRSETQYF.

This clone showed up just a few times. The chain couples TRBV27 to TRBJ2-7, with D possibly TRBD1 on 5 matching bases. The V end lost 6 bases, the J end lost 4 bases, and 13 bases lay between the germline ends. The CDR3 spans 13 residues. CDR1 and CDR2 from the germline V gene are MNHEY and SMNVEV (reference sequence). This CDR3 reads CASRRGTMYEQYF. The DNA for the CDR3 is TGTGCCAGCAGAAGGGGAACAATGTACGAGCAGTACTTC.

This clone was counted a few times. The chain joins TRBV5-3 to TRBJ2-5; 7 nucleotides align to TRBD1. TRBV5-3 has ORF status, its function being uncertain. The CDR3 contains 15 residues. Unmatched junction bases numbered 11, after V lost 3 bases and J lost 6 bases. Here the CDR3 reads CARSSGQLMRKTQYF. CDR3 bases: TGTGCCAGAAGCTCGGGACAGCTTATGAGGAAGACCCAGTACTTC.

This clone turned up a few times. This chain links TRBV19 with TRBJ2-5, with 13 bases identical to TRBD2. Losses at the gene ends were 5 bases for V and 4 bases for J; bases not matched to a gene: 10. Per germline, CDR1 LNHDA and CDR2 SQIVND (reference sequence). This CDR3 spans 17 amino acids. CDR3 loop: CASSPLAGGLQGETQYF. Written as DNA, the CDR3 is TGTGCCAGTAGTCCACTAGCGGGGGGGCTCCAGGGAGAGACCCAGTACTTC.

The V and J genes are TRBV28 and TRBJ1-2; D gene ambiguous. CDR1 and CDR2 (germline): MDHEN, SYDVKM. The V end lost 3 bases, the J end lost 2 bases, and 7 bases lay between the germline ends. The CDR3 consists of 13 residues. In DNA form, the CDR3 reads TGTGCCAGCAGTTTGACATGGAACTATGGCTACACCTTC. Translated: CASSLTWNYGYTF.

This chain joins TRBV15 and TRBJ1-5; 7 bases are a match to TRBD1. V dropped 2 bases and J dropped 2; count of bases not matched to a gene: 12. Germline V gives CDR1 LNHNV, CDR2 YYDKDF (reference sequence). The CDR3 contains 18 residues. DNA for the CDR3: TGTGCCACCAGCAGATCGCTACAGGGGCCCTCGGGCAATCAGCCCCAGCATTTT. Translating gives CATSRSLQGPSGNQPQHF.

V gene TRBV4-1 combines with J gene TRBJ2-5; tentatively, D is TRBD1 (8 bases). Germline assignment: CDR1 MGHRA and CDR2 YSYEKL. CDR3 length: 17 amino acids. V lost 2 bases and J 3 bases, leaving 19 bases between the germline ends. The CDR3 sequence is CASSQPKWTGREETQYF. CDR3 bases: TGCGCCAGCAGCCAACCTAAATGGACAGGGAGGGAAGAGACCCAGTACTTC.

The chain recombines TRBV21-1 with TRBJ1-2. TRBV21-1 is a pseudogene segment. The CDR3 has 16 residues. The CDR3 sequence is CAWCWGGPFYNYGYTF. For the CDR3, the DNA is TGTGCCTGGTGTTGGGGGGGGCCATTTTATAACTATGGCTACACCTTC.

The sample holds one count of this clone. V usage is TRBV2 and J usage is TRBJ2-7; 7 nucleotides align to TRBD1. Unmatched junction bases numbered 8, after V lost 8 bases and J lost 1 base. CDR1 is SNHLY, CDR2 FYNNEI, per germline. The CDR3 totals 14 residues. CDR3 loop: CASLRGQHSYEQYF. The CDR3 coding sequence is TGTGCCAGCCTTCGGGGACAGCATTCCTACGAGCAGTACTTC.

The chain links TRBV7-6 to TRBJ1-5, with 8 bases that match TRBD1. The CDR3 contains 15 residues. The trim removed 5 bases at V and 7 bases at J, leaving 10 bases unmatched. The V gene's germline CDR1 is SGHVS and CDR2 FNYEAQ. CDR3 loop: CASSLDRGPNQPQHF. In DNA form, the CDR3 reads TGTGCCAGCAGCCTAGACAGGGGCCCTAACCAGCCCCAGCATTTT.

This sequence joins TRBV4-2 and TRBJ2-7, with TRBD2 matching over 10 bases. Per germline, CDR1 LGHNA and CDR2 YNFKEQ. J was trimmed by 7 bases and V by 0 bases; bases with no gene match: 6. The CDR3 sequence is 15 residues long. DNA of the CDR3: TGTGCCAGCAGCCAAGAATACGGTAGCGGGGGGGAGCAGTACTTC. Its translation: CASSQEYGSGGEQYF.

This chain joins TRBV11-2 and TRBJ1-5; D is possibly TRBD1 (5 bases). This CDR3 region has 14 residues. The V end was cut by 3 bases, the J end by 2 bases, with 8 bases between. Germline V gene lookup returns CDR1 SGHAT and CDR2 FQNNGV. CDR3 sequence: CASSLSGGNQPQHF. CDR3 coding DNA: TGTGCCAGCAGCTTGTCGGGGGGCAATCAGCCCCAGCATTTT. The full variable domain, rest sourced from reference TRBV11-2 and TRBJ1-5, is EAGVAQSPRYKIIEKRQSVAFWCNPISGHATLYWYQQILGQGPKLLIQFQNNGVVDDSQLPKDRFSAERLKGVDSTLKIQPAKLEDSAVYLCASSLSGGNQPQHFGDGTRLSIL.

This chain uses TRBV29-1 with TRBJ2-7; D gene uncertain. The CDR3 loop spans 14 amino acids. Germline V gene lookup returns CDR1 SQVTM and CDR2 ANQGSEA. V was clipped by 7 bases and J by 1 base, with 17 bases between them. The CDR3 coding sequence is TGCAGCGCGACCCCAGGCGCCGTTTCCTACGAGCAGTACTTC. Translated: CSATPGAVSYEQYF.